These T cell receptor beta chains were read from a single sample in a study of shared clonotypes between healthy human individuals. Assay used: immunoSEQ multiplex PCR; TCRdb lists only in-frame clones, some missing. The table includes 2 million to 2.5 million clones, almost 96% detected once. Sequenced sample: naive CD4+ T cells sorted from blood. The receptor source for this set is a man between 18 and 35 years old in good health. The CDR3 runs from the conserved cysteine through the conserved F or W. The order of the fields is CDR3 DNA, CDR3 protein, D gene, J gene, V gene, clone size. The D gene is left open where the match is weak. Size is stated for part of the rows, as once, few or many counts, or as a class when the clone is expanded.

TGTGCCAGCAGCTTAAGAGGGGACACTAGCTCCTATAATTCACCCCTCCACTTT CASSLRGDTSSYNSPLHF - TRBJ1-6 TRBV7-9 -
TGCGCCAGCAGCTGGACTAGTTCAGATACGCAGTATTTT CASSWTSSDTQYF TRBD2 TRBJ2-3 TRBV5-1 once
TGTGCCAGCAGCGAAAGGGACAATTCACCCCTCCACTTT CASSERDNSPLHF - TRBJ1-6 TRBV11-2 -
TGTGCCAGCAGCCGAACGAAGGGGACAGGGGAAGATACGCAGTATTTT CASSRTKGTGEDTQYF TRBD1 TRBJ2-3 TRBV7-2 -
TGTGCCAGCAGTGACCACGGGACGGATAATTCACCCCTCCACTTT CASSDHGTDNSPLHF - TRBJ1-6 TRBV6-1 -
TGTGCCAGCAGCCTGGACACTTTCGATACGCAGTATTTT CASSLDTFDTQYF - TRBJ2-3 TRBV9 -
TGTGCCAGCAGTTTTTCATGGTCCCCCACAGATACGCAGTATTTT CASSFSWSPTDTQYF - TRBJ2-3 TRBV6-5 -
TGTGCCAGCAGTTCCCCCCCGTCTACCGGCTATGGCTACACCTTC CASSSPPSTGYGYTF - TRBJ1-2 TRBV28 -
TGTGCCAGCAGCTTCGAGGCGGGATATGGGGTCAGTGAGCAGTTCTTC CASSFEAGYGVSEQFF - TRBJ2-1 TRBV11-3 -
TGTGCCACCAGCAGAGGAGATAGTGCAGCAGGAAACACCATATATTTT CATSRGDSAAGNTIYF - TRBJ1-3 TRBV15 -
TGTGCCGGCGCTGGGCCGAATGATCGGGAGCTGTTTTTT CAGAGPNDRELFF - TRBJ2-2 TRBV2 -
TGTGCCAGCAGCTTCCCATCCGGGGGACAGAACACTGAAGCTTTCTTT CASSFPSGGQNTEAFF - TRBJ1-1 TRBV7-3 -
TGTGCCAGCAGCCTGGGACTTCTTGGACAAGAGACCCAGTACTTC CASSLGLLGQETQYF - TRBJ2-5 TRBV7-2 -
TGTGCCAGCAGCCGGGGGACCGGGGAGCTGTTTTTT CASSRGTGELFF - TRBJ2-2 TRBV11-3 -
TGTGCCAGCAGTTACACGGGACAGGGGACCGGGGAAAAACTGTTTTTT CASSYTGQGTGEKLFF TRBD1 TRBJ1-4 TRBV6-5 -
TGTGCCAGCAGCCTCACCGGGGAGCTGTTTTTT CASSLTGELFF - TRBJ2-2 TRBV2 -
TGTGCCAGCAGTGAAAACCGGGTCACGAACACCGGGGAGCTGTTTTTT CASSENRVTNTGELFF - TRBJ2-2 TRBV2 -
TGTGCCAGCATGAGGGCACAGGCGGGCAGCAATCAGCCCCAGCATTTT CASMRAQAGSNQPQHF - TRBJ1-5 TRBV25-1 -
TGTGCCAGCAGTGTAGCGGGGGGGAGGGAGCAGTACTTC CASSVAGGREQYF TRBD2 TRBJ2-7 TRBV6-1 -
TGTGCCAGCAGTGATTCACTAGCGGGGGGGGAGACCCAGTACTTC CASSDSLAGGETQYF TRBD2 TRBJ2-5 TRBV25-1 -